The source of this T cell receptor beta chain is a study of T-cell memory formation after mild COVID-19. TCRdb redid the calling of the 5' RACE reads with MiXCR, one entry per CDR3 protein. The table has fewer than 650,000 distinct CDR3 sequences, 17% seen once; the top ten hold 8.1%. The germline gives CDR1 SQVTM, CDR2 ANQGSEA. V was clipped by 2 bases and J by 6 bases, with 13 bases between them. There are 14 residues in the CDR3. In this sample, this clonotype turned up a few times. Sequenced sample: PBMCs or a T cell subset sorted from them (not recorded which). The sequence was collected from an adult woman who had mild COVID-19 (a few samples of this study predate the infection). Cell type and time point are not known. V and J are TRBV29-1 and TRBJ2-2, with D perhaps matching TRBD2 (6 bases). CDR3 amino acids: CSVETGLSSGELFF. The CDR3 DNA is TGCAGCGTTGAAACAGGACTATCTTCCGGGGAGCTGTTTTTT.